This T cell receptor beta chain was sequenced in a study of T cell responses to AZD1222 COVID-19 vaccine. About this clone itself: Antigen unknown.

The repertoire was sequenced with immunoSEQ multiplex PCR; TCRdb's copy has only in-frame clones and lacks some. The table has around 150,000 clones, roughly 92% seen once. Study-wide results and caveats: Just 6 or 7 people given AZD1222 tested seropositive at baseline. Vaccination with two AZD1222 doses was followed by a rise in Spike-specific TCR breadth and depth. White British ancestry dominated among donors, who included more females, and clonal diversity was possibly underestimated.

The study pooled second doses at about 4 or about 12 weeks. The source of this sequence is an adult who received the AZD1222 COVID-19 vaccine. Sequencing was performed on peripheral blood, taken 28 days after the second AZD1222 dose.

The CDR3 loop is CASSLRRTSGQNTGELFF. The CDR3, as DNA: TGTGCCAGCAGCCTGCGTCGGACTAGCGGACAGAACACCGGGGAGCTGTTTTTT. The chain links TRBV7-2 to TRBJ2-2; 10 nucleotides align to TRBD2. Germline V gene sequence: CDR1 SGHTA, CDR2 FQGNSA. The V and J ends lost 5 bases and 1 base, in that order; junction bases with no gene match: 10. This CDR3 contains 18 residues.